This T cell receptor (beta chain) was identified in a study of spatial heterogeneity in lung cancer. Across the study: The mean occurrence of each unique TCR and UMI combination in raw reads exceeded nine.

This clonotype counts as medium-sized. The J segment lost 1 base and the V segment lost 6 bases, leaving 10 bases of the junction unmatched. The CDR3 is made up of 17 amino acids. The germline CDR1 and CDR2 sequences are MNHGY and SAAAGT. Time point of the sample: sample taken at primary tumor resection. No cell sorting; template was whole RNA from tumor, lung tissue or PBMC. TCRdb processed the 5' RACE reads anew with MiXCR; each CDR3 protein has one entry. The sample records roughly 10,000 distinct CDR3 sequences, around a quarter being singletons. The V and J genes are TRBV6-8 and TRBJ2-1, with 9 bases matching TRBD2. The sequence was collected from a female donor with early-stage non-small cell lung cancer. Material: PBMCs, obtained at surgery. The CDR3 DNA sequence: TGTGCCAGCAGGGTTCCGTTAGCGGGAGTTTCCTACAATGAGCAGTTCTTC. Translating it yields CASRVPLAGVSYNEQFF.